A selection of T cell receptor beta chains follows, all from one sample in a study of T cell repertoires in cytomegalovirus infection. TCRdb fed the reads into MiXCR, producing one record per CDR3 protein. The repertoire holds about 680,000 distinct CDR3 sequences, with 20% to 25% as singletons. Sequencing was done on a sample of CD8+ T cells from PBMCs. The receptors here all came from a human donor in good health (CMV status not recorded). Some clones in this sample may be carry-over from other donors' samples. Each CDR3 is given with its conserved first and last residue. The D gene is left open where the match is weak. The size of a clone is reported for some rows only, either as once, few or many, or as a class for expanded clones.

DNA: TGTGCCAGCAGCCAACCGGGACAGGGGGCGAAGACCCAGTACTTC
CDR3: CASSQPGQGAKTQYF
D: TRBD1
size: .
V: TRBV6-2/TRBV6-3
J: TRBJ2-5

DNA: TGTGCCAGCAGCTTCACCGCAGCGGGGGGAGGCGAGACCCAGTACTTC
CDR3: CASSFTAAGGGETQYF
D: TRBD2
size: .
V: TRBV7-6
J: TRBJ2-5

DNA: TGTGCCAGCAGTTTTGGGGACAGGGAATGGAACACCATATATTTT
CDR3: CASSFGDREWNTIYF
D: TRBD1
size: few
V: TRBV28
J: TRBJ1-3

DNA: TGTGCCACCACGAGCGGGGGATACGGGCAGTTCTTC
CDR3: CATTSGGYGQFF
D: TRBD2
size: .
V: TRBV15
J: TRBJ2-1

DNA: TGTGCCAGCAGTCCCTCGGGACTTATCTTTTTGAGCACAGATACGCAGTATTTT
CDR3: CASSPSGLIFLSTDTQYF
D: .
size: .
V: TRBV12-3/TRBV12-4
J: TRBJ2-3

DNA: TGTGCCAGCACCCTGGGGGGGGATAATGAGCAGTTCTTC
CDR3: CASTLGGDNEQFF
D: TRBD2
size: many
V: TRBV7-8
J: TRBJ2-1

DNA: TGTGCCAGCTCACCACCGAGTACTGAAGCTTTCTTT
CDR3: CASSPPSTEAFF
D: .
size: many
V: TRBV18
J: TRBJ1-1

DNA: TGTGCCAGCAGCGAGGCTTGGGGGGCCCGATCGAGGGAGCTGTTTTTT
CDR3: CASSEAWGARSRELFF
D: .
size: .
V: TRBV7-2
J: TRBJ2-2

DNA: TGTGCCAGCAGTTACTTGACGGCTGAAGCTTTCTTT
CDR3: CASSYLTAEAFF
D: .
size: many
V: TRBV6-6
J: TRBJ1-1

DNA: TGTGCCAGCTCCCCGGGACTTGGACAGGGTTACTCTGGGGCCAACGTCCTGACTTTC
CDR3: CASSPGLGQGYSGANVLTF
D: TRBD1
size: once
V: TRBV12-3/TRBV12-4
J: TRBJ2-6

DNA: TGTGCCAGCTCACCACTGGGACTAGCGGCCCAAGAGACCCAGTACTTC
CDR3: CASSPLGLAAQETQYF
D: TRBD2
size: .
V: TRBV18
J: TRBJ2-5

DNA: TGTGCCAGCAGCTCATCCTCGGGAGACTCCTACGAGCAGTACTTC
CDR3: CASSSSSGDSYEQYF
D: .
size: many
V: TRBV7-6
J: TRBJ2-7

DNA: TGTGCCAGCAGTGTAATATCCCTCCTCGGCGAGCAGTACTTC
CDR3: CASSVISLLGEQYF
D: .
size: .
V: TRBV2
J: TRBJ2-7

DNA: TGTGCCAGCAGCCAACCCGGGACAGGGGACGAAAAAGAGACCCAGTACTTC
CDR3: CASSQPGTGDEKETQYF
D: TRBD1
size: many
V: TRBV14
J: TRBJ2-5

DNA: TGTGCCAGCAGGAAAGCGGGGGCGGTAAATGAGCAGTTCTTC
CDR3: CASRKAGAVNEQFF
D: TRBD2
size: few
V: TRBV6-8
J: TRBJ2-1

DNA: TGTGCCAGCAGTTTTAGCGGGGGGGCCGCCGAGACCCAGTACTTC
CDR3: CASSFSGGAAETQYF
D: TRBD2
size: .
V: TRBV6-6
J: TRBJ2-5

DNA: TGTGCCAGCAGCTTGCCGGGGGAGGCCACTGAAGCTTTCTTT
CDR3: CASSLPGEATEAFF
D: .
size: few
V: TRBV5-6
J: TRBJ1-1

DNA: TGCAGTGCTAGAGATCCCATCGAGGACCTCTGGGACAGGGATATAGAGACCCAGTACTTC
CDR3: CSARDPIEDLWDRDIETQYF
D: TRBD1
size: .
V: TRBV20-1
J: TRBJ2-5

DNA: TGTGCCAGCAGTGAGGACGGGAAGATGTCCTACGAGCAGTACTTC
CDR3: CASSEDGKMSYEQYF
D: .
size: few
V: TRBV2
J: TRBJ2-7

DNA: TGTGCCAGCAGTGGTAGCGGGGAGACCTACAATGAGCAGTTCTTC
CDR3: CASSGSGETYNEQFF
D: TRBD2
size: few
V: TRBV7-9
J: TRBJ2-1

DNA: TGTGCCAGCAGCCAAGGGACAGTCCCGTACCAAGAGACCCAGTACTTC
CDR3: CASSQGTVPYQETQYF
D: TRBD1
size: few
V: TRBV7-9
J: TRBJ2-5